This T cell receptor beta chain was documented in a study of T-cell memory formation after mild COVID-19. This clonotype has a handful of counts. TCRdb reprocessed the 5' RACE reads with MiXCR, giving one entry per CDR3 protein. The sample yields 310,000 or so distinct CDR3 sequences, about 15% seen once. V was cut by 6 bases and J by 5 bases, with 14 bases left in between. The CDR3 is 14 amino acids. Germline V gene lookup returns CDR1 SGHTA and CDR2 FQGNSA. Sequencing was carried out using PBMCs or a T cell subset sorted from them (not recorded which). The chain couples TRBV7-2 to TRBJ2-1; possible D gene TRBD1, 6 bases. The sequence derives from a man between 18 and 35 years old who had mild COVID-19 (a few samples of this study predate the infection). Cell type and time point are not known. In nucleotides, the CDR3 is TGTGCCAGCAGTCCTGTGGGGGCTGACAATGAGCAGTTCTTC. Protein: CASSPVGADNEQFF.